One TCR beta chain is described in this entry. This clone's antigen is unknown. There are no base qualities to consult, and no much larger clone falls within one base. Using the deep immunoSEQ assay, multiplex PCR amplified TCR CDR3 regions from genomic DNA. Extracted genomic DNA from each cell subset was spread evenly across all wells of several immunoSEQ 96-well plates, with each plate serving as a replicate. For sorted subsets, each replicate PCR was loaded with 200 ng genomic DNA, equivalent to 30,000 to 35,000 T cell genomes. Purified libraries were quantified with a Qubit 3.0 fluorometer, sized on a Bioanalyzer 2100, and re-quantified with the KAPA Library Quantification kit. Every immunoSEQ 96-well plate was sequenced on a separate single-read 150-cycle Illumina NextSeq 550 flow cell. Per the source publication's procedure: Because only junctional sequences without quality scores were contained in the immunoSEQ output, filtering matching that applied to full-length reads could not be performed. To assign V/J genes and CDR3, sequences were annotated against IMGT germline references using PyIR, a Python wrapper for IgBLAST v1.9. Reads were removed for weak V/J assignments (E-value above 1e-6), missing CDR3, stop codons, out-of-frame junctions, or ambiguous translated residues. A V3J clonotype was defined by an identical inferred V gene, J gene, and CDR3 amino acid sequence. Percentage overlap between repertoires was calculated by dividing the number of shared unique clonotypes by the size of the smaller repertoire. RTK rarefaction, the Chao1 estimator, and Recon v2.1 estimates of unobserved clonotypes were used to assess repertoire richness. OLGA was used to compute generation probabilities for all TCRbeta clonotypes that the gDNA method yielded from a handful of donors. As stored in TCRdb, this immuneACCESS dataset retains in-frame rearrangements with V and J assigned. A fraction of the clones does not appear; measured against another copy, unresolved V genes explain less than half of the discrepancy, and the remainder lacks a known reason. The V and J calls and clone size are taken from that table; D and trimming were inferred from the DNA. A total of about 600,000 clones appear in this sample, less than 97% of them only once. 0.095% to 0.12% of the sample is held by the ten biggest clonotypes.

This sample stems from a study of shared clonotypes between healthy human individuals (dated by TCRdb to 2018 to 2020). About the full investigation: A couple of women and a few men aged 18 to 49 years were included in the cohort. For each donor, CD4 naive and CD4 memory were each given three plates, CD8 naive was given two plates, and CD8 memory was given one plate. To estimate repertoire size and how much clonotype sharing occurs between individuals, the study deeply sequenced the blood TCR repertoires of about five healthy adults. To increase sequencing depth and limit assay-specific biases, different laboratories used diverse techniques to prepare libraries and sequence TCR repertoires. Each donor's leukapheresis produced roughly between about 0.85 and 10 billion PBMCs.

Germline trimming amounts to 3 bases on V and 4 bases on J, with 3 as the count of junction bases outside the gene matches. From the cysteine up to the phenylalanine, the CDR3 has a length of 15 residues. CDR3 DNA is the only sequence kept; it has 45 bases, read in frame from the first base. Sequences MGHRA (CDR1) and YSYEKL (CDR2) are obtained from the germline V gene. What the authors observed across the whole study: Rarefaction of sorted-subset datasets indicated incomplete sequencing despite the large sequencing depth. Based on pairwise subsampling, the degree of clonotype sharing among donors was expected to be affected by sequencing depth. Compared with non-shared clonotypes, clonotypes shared by all four sorted-subset donors had higher generation probabilities. Sampling was restricted to blood, and TCR repertoires in tissue are likely to differ from TCR repertoires in blood. Larger estimated clonotype richness was generally found for naive subsets than for memory subsets. The genetic and exposure-history diversity represented was limited by the small number of donors. Across several donors, approximately 5% of naive CD4, approximately 4% of naive CD8, approximately 2.5% of memory CD4, and under 0.45% of memory CD8 clonotypes were shared.

CD8 naive samples consisted of CD45RO-negative cells that were positively selected for CCR7, yielding a CD45RA+CCR7+ population without TemRA cells. Healthy HIV-negative adults with no recently reported acute infections or vaccinations were included as donors. Only Caucasian adults living in Nashville, Tennessee, USA were represented among the donors. Blood was collected by leukapheresis, and PBMCs were isolated by Ficoll-Histopaque density gradient centrifugation and then cryopreserved in liquid nitrogen vapor phase. Purity and quantity of every magnetically sorted T cell population were checked by analytical flow cytometry. Genomic DNA was isolated from every sorted fraction and measured by UV absorbance on a Nanodrop 2000c.

Here the chain combines TRBV4-1 and TRBJ2-1; 10 bases in the junction line up with TRBD2. The sequenced sample was naive CD8+ T cells sorted from blood. The cell subset or site label on this specimen signifies: CD45RA+CCR7+. This clonotype was sampled from a woman in her twenties or thirties in good health. The CDR3 protein sequence reads: CASSQRLAGYNEQFF. The nucleotide sequence reads TGCGCCAGCAGCCAGAGACTAGCGGGTTACAATGAGCAGTTCTTC.